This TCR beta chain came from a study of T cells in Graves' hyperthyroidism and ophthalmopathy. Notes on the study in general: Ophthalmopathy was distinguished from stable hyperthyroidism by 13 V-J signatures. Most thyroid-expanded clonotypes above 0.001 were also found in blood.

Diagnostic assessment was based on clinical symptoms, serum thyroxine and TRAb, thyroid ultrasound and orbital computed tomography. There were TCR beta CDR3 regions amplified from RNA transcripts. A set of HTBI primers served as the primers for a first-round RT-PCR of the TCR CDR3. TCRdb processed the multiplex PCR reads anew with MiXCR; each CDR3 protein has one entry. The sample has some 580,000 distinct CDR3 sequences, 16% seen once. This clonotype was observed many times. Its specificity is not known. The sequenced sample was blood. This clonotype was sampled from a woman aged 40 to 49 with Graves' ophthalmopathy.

The CDR3 DNA is TGTGCCAGCAGTTACGGACTAGCGGCGGTCACAGATACGCAGTATTTT. This translates into CASSYGLAAVTDTQYF. The chain combines TRBV6-5 with TRBJ2-3; 10 bases line up with TRBD2. This CDR3 spans 16 amino acids. The trim removed 2 bases at V and 2 bases at J, leaving 4 bases unmatched. Per germline, CDR1 MNHEY and CDR2 SVGAGI.